This T cell receptor (beta chain) was recorded in a study of cytomegalovirus exposure and HLA in healthy donors. Study information: An early data release held about 85 million unique TCRs from HLA-typed donors. Points from the study as a whole: Analysis was carried out at a later point, and it linked a missense DCLRE1C variant to TCR beta V- and J-gene trimming.

This PCR relied on a set of 60 Vbeta primers and 13 Jbeta primers. Using immunoSEQ multiplex PCR, the repertoire was profiled, and TCRdb retains in-frame clones only, with some absent. The data show fewer than 120,000 clones, with over 65% seen just once and under 1.5% held by the top ten. Turning to this clone: Its specificity is unknown.

The CDR3 is made up of 18 amino acids. Germline CDR1 and CDR2: LGHNA and YNFKEQ. Germline trimming cut 0 bases from V and 5 bases from J; bases unmatched to any gene: 13. The chain recombines TRBV4-2 with TRBJ2-5, with 9 bases lining up with TRBD1. The material sequenced was PBMCs. This receptor was obtained from a woman aged 25 to 45 in good health and CMV-seronegative. The CDR3 spells CASSQDFEQGAYLETQYF. The CDR3 DNA reads as TGTGCCAGCAGCCAAGATTTTGAACAGGGGGCGTATTTGGAGACCCAGTACTTC.